This T cell receptor (beta chain) originates from a study of T cells in localized non-small cell lung cancer. Repertoires were generated with immunoSEQ multiplex PCR, while TCRdb's copy carries only in-frame clones and drops some. The repertoire holds approximately 5,100 clones, with around 30% as singletons. Trimming removed 0 bases from V and 6 bases from J, with 18 bases in between. The CDR3 length is 17 residues. V and J are TRBV23-1 and TRBJ1-5; D possibly corresponds to TRBD1 (6 bases). TRBV23-1 is noted as an ORF with a role that remains uncertain. The specimen comprised lung tumor tissue, sampled before any cancer treatment. The clonotype originates from a woman aged 40-70 years with stage II squamous cell lung carcinoma. CDR3 sequence: CASSQSRQGLSTQPQHF. In DNA form, the CDR3 reads TGCGCCAGCAGTCAATCAAGGCAGGGGCTGTCAACTCAGCCCCAGCATTTT.